This TCR beta chain comes out of a study of control samples from healthy donors and cancer patients. Data came from immunoSEQ multiplex PCR; TCRdb stores just in-frame clones and leaves some out. This sample has 150,000 to 200,000 clones, with around 92% found just once. What was sequenced was blood. The clonotype comes from a middle-aged woman in good health.

The CDR3 spells CASSLEPITYEQYF. As DNA, the CDR3 is TGTGCCAGCAGCTTAGAACCAATAACCTACGAGCAGTACTTC. V gene TRBV6-5 combines with J gene TRBJ2-7; D unclear. The CDR3 contains 14 residues. The V gene lost 6 bases and the J gene lost 2 bases, with 14 bases spanning the gap. The germline gives CDR1 MNHEY, CDR2 SVGAGI.